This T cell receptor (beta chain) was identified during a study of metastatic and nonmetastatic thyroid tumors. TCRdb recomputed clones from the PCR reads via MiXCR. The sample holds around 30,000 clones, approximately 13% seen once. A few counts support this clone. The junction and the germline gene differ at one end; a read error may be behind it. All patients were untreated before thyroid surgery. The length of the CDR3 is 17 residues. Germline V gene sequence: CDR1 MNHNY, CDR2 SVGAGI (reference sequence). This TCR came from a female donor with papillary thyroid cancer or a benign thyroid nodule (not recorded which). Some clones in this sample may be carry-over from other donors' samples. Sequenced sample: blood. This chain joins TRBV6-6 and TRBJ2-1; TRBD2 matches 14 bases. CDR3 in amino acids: CASNHGLAGGRPDEQLF. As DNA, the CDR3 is TGTGCCAGCAACCACGGACTAGCGGGAGGCCGACCCGATGAGCAGCTCTTC.